This is a list of T cell receptor beta chains from one sample in a study of blood T cell repertoires in COVID-19. TCRdb's copy holds only in-frame clones and misses some; the assay was immunoSEQ multiplex PCR. The table has 130,000 to 150,000 clones, 75% to 90% seen once; the top ten hold approximately 10%. Sample: PBMCs or T cells enriched from blood (not recorded which). The receptor set was obtained from a man in his fifties or sixties who had recovered from COVID-19. The CDR3 runs from the conserved cysteine through the conserved F or W. The order of the fields is D gene, J gene, V gene, clone size, CDR3 protein. D genes are given only for firm matches. A row's size may be missing; if present it is once, few, many or a size class.

TRBD1 | TRBJ2-7 | TRBV7-9 | . | CASSNRDRGLYEQYF
. | TRBJ2-3 | TRBV5-1 | . | CASSQTPGSTDTQYF
. | TRBJ2-2 | TRBV3-1/TRBV3-2 | . | CASSRVGGGGSGELFF
. | TRBJ1-4 | TRBV5-5 | . | CASSLGRPLAEKLFF
TRBD2 | TRBJ2-1 | TRBV3-1/TRBV3-2 | . | CASSQTSGRRNEQFF
. | TRBJ1-2 | TRBV27 | . | CASRAGAHGYTF
. | TRBJ2-1 | TRBV12-3/TRBV12-4 | . | CASSQADWSEQFF
TRBD2 | TRBJ2-5 | TRBV28 | . | CASSSLAGAGGTQYF
TRBD1 | TRBJ2-7 | TRBV19 | . | CASSIVPRDRAYEQYF
. | TRBJ1-1 | TRBV5-1 | . | CASSSPGVMNTEAFF
. | TRBJ1-1 | TRBV10-2 | . | CASSQDKNTEAFF
TRBD2 | TRBJ2-7 | TRBV10-2 | . | CASSEGSVAGGGYEQYF
. | TRBJ2-7 | TRBV6-5 | . | CASTYRYEQYF
. | TRBJ1-2 | TRBV19 | . | CASKRDSFPNYGYTF
. | TRBJ2-1 | TRBV7-8 | . | CASSLAPEANEQFF
. | TRBJ2-3 | TRBV7-6 | . | CASSLAGDSYTDTQYF
. | TRBJ1-6 | TRBV6-1 | . | CASSDGQGSNSPLHF
. | TRBJ1-2 | TRBV6-7 | once | CASPPQGSYGYTF
TRBD1 | TRBJ1-3 | TRBV2 | . | CASTGQAGNTIYF
. | TRBJ2-1 | TRBV3-1/TRBV3-2 | . | CASSPTMSNEQFF
. | TRBJ1-3 | TRBV18 | few | CASSAITGSTGNTIYF
. | TRBJ1-2 | TRBV14 | once | CASSPRQFGYTF
TRBD2 | TRBJ2-1 | TRBV13 | . | CASSPWGGTNYNEQFF
. | TRBJ1-2 | TRBV29-1 | . | CSVERGRSSGYTF
TRBD1 | TRBJ1-1 | TRBV10-3 | few | CAISESKGANTEAFF
. | TRBJ2-1 | TRBV19 | . | CASSKRDEQFF
. | TRBJ2-1 | TRBV25-1 | once | CASSEYSGRGRGEQFF
. | TRBJ1-2 | TRBV28 | . | CASSIPGTNYYGYTF
. | TRBJ1-6 | TRBV30 | . | CAWNSRRGYNSPLHF
. | TRBJ2-6 | TRBV9 | . | CASQNGVVLSGANVLTF
. | TRBJ2-1 | TRBV11-3 | . | CASSFSAIDEQFF
TRBD1 | TRBJ1-2 | TRBV3-1/TRBV3-2 | once | CASRNRGAYGYTF
TRBD1 | TRBJ2-7 | TRBV7-6 | . | CASSPQQGIAYEQYF
TRBD1 | TRBJ1-1 | TRBV12-5 | . | CASGFQGAGATEAFF
. | TRBJ1-5 | TRBV6-5 | . | CASTGGMGNQPQHF